The clone carrying this T cell receptor (beta chain) was seen a handful of times. What it binds is not known. The source of the sample is a study of T-cell reconstitution after alpha-beta-depleted transplantation in children. Study results and caveats: The main origin of T-cell counts and diversity one year after transplant was newly produced T cells.

As it was prepared, the TCRbeta library received unique molecular identifiers. MiXCR was run by TCRdb on the PCR reads, yielding one entry per CDR3 protein. Among some 600,000 distinct CDR3 sequences, 10% to 15% were seen once, and the ten largest hold 2.2%. The sequences come from PBMCs, mostly from graft donor cells, collected 360 days after TCRalphabeta/CD19-depleted stem cell transplant. This sequence originates from a male patient under 18 who had a stem cell transplant for acute myeloid leukemia, so the T cells may come from the graft donor.

CDR3 sequence (DNA): TGTGCCAGCACGGGACTAGCGGGAGTAAACCCGGGTCCGACCTACGAGCAGTACTTC. Translation: CASTGLAGVNPGPTYEQYF. V usage is TRBV25-1 and J usage is TRBJ2-7; 14 bases line up with TRBD2. V lost 7 bases to trimming and J lost 2 bases; unmatched junction nucleotides: 16. The germline V gene encodes CDR1 MGHDK and CDR2 SYGVNS. The CDR3 is 19 residues long.